This T cell receptor beta chain was profiled in a study of identical twins. General study findings and limits: Twin sharing of out-of-frame TCR alpha was underestimated by models in monozygotic pairs.

Germline CDR1 is DFQATT and CDR2 is SNEGSKA (reference sequence). V shed 7 bases, J shed 4 bases, and the junction held 5 bases outside the gene matches. This CDR3 is built from 12 residues. Note on this clonotype: What it binds is unknown.

TCRdb re-analysed the 5' RACE reads in MiXCR, keeping a single row per CDR3 protein. The sample holds hundreds of thousands of distinct CDR3 sequences, approximately 18% seen once. The data also belong to a second study, concerning T cells expressing NK-cell markers.

The clonotype originates from a woman in her late teens or twenties in good health. Sequencing was done on a sample of PBMCs. The chain has TRBV20-1 and TRBJ2-7, with 9 bases lining up with TRBD1. This CDR3 reads CSGEGQGYEQYF. CDR3 DNA: TGCAGTGGGGAGGGACAGGGTTACGAGCAGTACTTC.